One sample yielded the 23 T cell receptor beta chains listed below, sequenced in a study of blood T cells in healthy people across ages. Alongside a J-beta primer mix, a sample-barcoded 5' primer served in a second PCR lasting roughly 7 to 11 cycles. TCRdb re-called the 5' RACE reads with MiXCR, one entry per CDR3 protein. Of hundreds of thousands of distinct CDR3 sequences in the sample, 24% were seen once. This sample was also put to use in a study of T cells of mothers and their children.

Sequenced input: blood. The receptor set was obtained from a boy aged 5 to 17 in good health.

Turning to this clonotype: A read error may account for a junction end that differs from germline. J is TRBJ2-5 and V is TRBV7-8; TRBD2 is a possible D gene (6 bases). The CDR3 has 15 residues. Germline loops: CDR1 SGHVS, CDR2 FQNEAQ. The CDR3 sequence is CASSPILGESREQCF. DNA of the CDR3: TGTGCCAGTAGCCCGATACTTGGGGAGTCTCGGGAGCAGTGCTTC.

This clonotype was detected a few times. V gene TRBV6-1 combines with J gene TRBJ2-5; TRBD2 agrees at 9 bases. The CDR3 runs 14 residues. The V segment lost 4 bases and the J segment 5 bases; nucleotides outside the gene matches: 5. Germline loops: CDR1 MNHNS, CDR2 SASEGT. The CDR3 region is CASSVRLAGETQYF. In DNA, the CDR3 is TGTGCCAGCAGTGTGAGGCTAGCGGGGGAGACCCAGTACTTC.

This clonotype was observed a handful of times. The chain recombines TRBV6-1 with TRBJ1-2; perhaps TRBD1 as D (5 bases). The V gene lost 2 bases and the J gene lost 4 bases, with 17 bases spanning the gap. Germline CDR1 is MNHNS and CDR2 is SASEGT. The CDR3 consists of 16 residues. CDR3 in DNA: TGTGCCAGCAGTGAATTTCAGGGATCGGACGCCTATGGCTACACCTTC. This sequence encodes CASSEFQGSDAYGYTF.

The chain employs TRBV20-1 and TRBJ2-5, with 9 nucleotides matching TRBD2. This CDR3 comprises 13 residues. Germline assignment: CDR1 DFQATT and CDR2 SNEGSKA (reference sequence). After removal of 3 bases from V and 3 bases from J, the junction contained 2 bases not matched to a gene. For the CDR3, the DNA is TGCAGTGCTAGTGGGACTAGCAAAGAGACCCAGTACTTC. The encoded protein is CSASGTSKETQYF.

The chain has TRBV4-1 and TRBJ2-1; no firm D call. Germline lookup yields CDR1 MGHRA and CDR2 YSYEKL. Trimming removed 4 bases from V and 6 bases from J, with 13 bases in between. The CDR3 is made up of 14 amino acids. CDR3 sequence (DNA): TGCGCCAGCAGCCCAGGCCTACTGGGCAATGAGCAGTTCTTC. Its translation is CASSPGLLGNEQFF.

The chain joins TRBV28 to TRBJ2-1; 7 bases are shared with TRBD2. Losses at the gene ends were 5 bases for V and 10 bases for J; bases not matched to a gene: 8. Germline values: CDR1 MDHEN, CDR2 SYDVKM. This CDR3 spans 13 amino acids. CDR3 nucleotide sequence: TGTGCCAGCAGTCCCGGGGGGAGCGGGGAGCAGTTCTTC. Translated, it gives CASSPGGSGEQFF.

This clonotype occurred a few times. The gene calls are TRBV6-6 and TRBJ2-1; D uncertain. The J call could be wrong; TRBJ2-5 is a better fit for the DNA end. Germline CDR1 MNHNY, CDR2 SVGAGI (reference sequence). The CDR3 contains 13 residues. The DNA of the CDR3 is TGTGCCAGCAGTTACTCCAGTCAAGAGACCCAGTACTTC. It specifies CASSYSSQETQYF.

The chain joins TRBV6-4 to TRBJ2-5, with 7 bases aligning to TRBD1. The J call may be faulty, since TRBJ2-1 better matches the DNA end. Germline V gene data show CDR1 as MRHNA and CDR2 as SNTAGT. The CDR3 is made up of 16 amino acids. The DNA of the CDR3 is TGTGCCAGCAGTGACTCAGGGACAGATCCCACTGATGAGCAGTTCTTC. It translates to CASSDSGTDPTDEQFF.

The chain links TRBV3-1 to TRBJ2-7, with a weak D call TRBD1 (8 bases). V was clipped by 1 base and J by 7 bases, with 20 bases between them. Germline V gene data show CDR1 as LGHDT and CDR2 as YNNKEL (reference sequence). The CDR3 has 16 residues. This CDR3 reads CASSQGLGTGLGEQYF. The CDR3 DNA is TGTGCCAGCAGCCAAGGTCTGGGGACAGGACTAGGGGAGCAGTACTTC.

This clonotype was found a few times. This chain links TRBV6-2 or TRBV6-3 with TRBJ2-2; D gene unclear. The CDR3 is 16 residues long. Germline V gene data show CDR1 as MNHEY and CDR2 as SVGEGT. The V end was cut by 5 bases, the J end by 0 bases, with 13 bases between. The CDR3, as DNA: TGTGCCAGCAGTCCCGGCCGGTGGCCGAACACCGGGGAGCTGTTTTTT. Residues: CASSPGRWPNTGELFF.

The chain uses TRBV25-1 and TRBJ2-1; the D is unclear. The ends were cut back, 1 base at V and 6 bases at J, with 16 bases in the middle. The CDR3 totals 16 residues. CDR1 is MGHDK, CDR2 SYGVNS, per germline. In DNA form, the CDR3 reads TGTGCCAGCAGTGAATCTCACTTTAGCCACCTCAATGAGCAGTTCTTC. This codes for CASSESHFSHLNEQFF.

V and J are TRBV29-1 and TRBJ2-1; 11 nucleotides align to TRBD2. Germline CDR1 and CDR2: SQVTM and ANQGSEA. V lost 1 base to trimming and J lost 3 bases; unmatched junction nucleotides: 2. The CDR3 consists of 15 residues. The CDR3 protein is CSVEGGTSGYNEQFF. In nucleotides, the CDR3 is TGCAGCGTTGAAGGGGGGACTAGCGGCTACAATGAGCAGTTCTTC.

This clonotype was counted only a few times. The gene calls are TRBV4-2 and TRBJ1-5; no clear D. Trimming removed 5 bases from V and 0 bases from J, with 17 bases in between. Per the germline V gene, CDR1 is LGHNA and CDR2 is YNFKEQ. The CDR3 has 17 amino acids. CDR3: CASSILSGSLSNQPQHF. CDR3 nucleotide sequence: TGTGCCAGCAGCATCCTCTCAGGTTCCCTTAGCAATCAGCCCCAGCATTTT.

Regarding this clonotype: The junction does not match germline at one end; this may be a read error. The V and J genes are TRBV15 and TRBJ2-5; D tentatively fits TRBD1 or TRBD2 (6 bases each). The end of the DNA fits TRBJ2-1 better, so the J call may be wrong. The CDR3 totals 14 residues. Germline V CDR1 and CDR2: LNHNV, YYDKDF (reference sequence). The CDR3 bases are TGTGCCGTGAGGGGGGCAGGAGATTACAATGGGCAGTTCTTC. Its translation is CAVRGAGDYNGQFF.

V and J are TRBV7-9 and TRBJ2-1, with D tentatively TRBD2 (6 bases). The CDR3 runs 14 residues. In germline, CDR1 is SEHNR, CDR2 FQNEAQ (reference sequence). The V end lost 5 bases, the J end lost 8 bases, and 16 bases lay between the germline ends. The CDR3 protein is CASSQGGEGDEQFF. DNA of the CDR3: TGTGCCAGCAGCCAAGGCGGGGAAGGGGATGAGCAGTTCTTC.

This clonotype has at least ten counts. The chain recombines TRBV30 with TRBJ2-7; D is unresolved. V was cut by 3 bases and J by 4 bases, with 7 bases left in between. CDR3 length: 11 amino acids. CDR1 and CDR2 from the germline V gene are GTSNPN and SVGIG (reference sequence). This CDR3 is CAWSPSYEQYF. The CDR3 region has the DNA TGTGCCTGGAGCCCCTCTTACGAGCAGTACTTC.

This clonotype was counted only a few times. The chain joins TRBV20-1 to TRBJ2-6, with D unclear. V lost 4 bases, J lost 0 bases, and 10 bases lay in between. The CDR3 is 15 amino acids. Germline assignment: CDR1 DFQATT and CDR2 SNEGSKA (reference sequence). The CDR3 region has the DNA TGCAGTGCTAAAAAGACCGGCTCTGGGGCCAACGTCCTGACTTTC. The encoded protein is CSAKKTGSGANVLTF.

The chain joins TRBV29-1 to TRBJ2-1; 11 nucleotides match TRBD2. The CDR3 totals 13 residues. Germline V CDR1 and CDR2: SQVTM, ANQGSEA. Trimming removed 7 bases from V and 9 bases from J; junction bases left unmatched: 8. This chain's CDR3 is CSASTSGMGEQFF. The CDR3 nucleotides are TGCAGCGCCTCGACTAGCGGGATGGGTGAGCAGTTCTTC.

Only a few counts were recorded for this clonotype. The chain is built from TRBV27 and TRBJ2-5, with D maybe TRBD2 (5 bases). The J call may be incorrect, as the DNA end agrees better with TRBJ2-7. Germline CDR1 and CDR2: MNHEY and SMNVEV (reference sequence). This CDR3 comprises 14 residues. CDR3 sequence: CASSYSAGGYEQYF. CDR3 nucleotides: TGTGCCAGCAGTTATAGTGCGGGCGGCTACGAGCAGTACTTC.

This CDR3 is CATRPRGRVGTDTQYF. The CDR3 DNA is TGTGCCACCCGACCCAGGGGCAGGGTGGGCACAGATACGCAGTATTTT. The genes are TRBV28 and TRBJ2-3, with TRBD1 as a possible D gene (6 bases). Germline CDR1 is MDHEN and CDR2 is SYDVKM. V was clipped by 10 bases and J by 1 base, with 21 bases between them. There are 16 residues in the CDR3.

The rearrangement uses TRBV7-2 and TRBJ2-3; 8 bases are shared with TRBD2. In germline, CDR1 is SGHTA, CDR2 FQGNSA. This CDR3 region has 14 residues. Unmatched junction bases numbered 5, after V lost 5 bases and J lost 4 bases. DNA for the CDR3: TGTGCCAGCAGCCCGACTAGCGTAGCAGATACGCAGTATTTT. Translation: CASSPTSVADTQYF.

This rearrangement joins TRBV29-1 to TRBJ1-1; TRBD1 might be the D (5 bases). Germline V gene lookup returns CDR1 SQVTM and CDR2 ANQGSEA. Trimming removed 3 bases at V and 4 bases at J, with 9 bases between. The CDR3 has 12 amino acids. CDR3 nucleotide sequence: TGCAGCGTTGATGGGGGGGGCACTGAAGCTTTCTTT. Its protein is CSVDGGGTEAFF.

V gene TRBV6-1 combines with J gene TRBJ2-7; 8 nucleotides align to TRBD1. The trim removed 3 bases at V and 5 bases at J, leaving 6 bases unmatched. Germline assignment: CDR1 MNHNS and CDR2 SASEGT. This CDR3 is 14 amino acids long. The CDR3 nucleotides read TGTGCCAGCAGTGATGGGACAGGCGCCGACGAGCAGTACTTC. Its translation is CASSDGTGADEQYF.